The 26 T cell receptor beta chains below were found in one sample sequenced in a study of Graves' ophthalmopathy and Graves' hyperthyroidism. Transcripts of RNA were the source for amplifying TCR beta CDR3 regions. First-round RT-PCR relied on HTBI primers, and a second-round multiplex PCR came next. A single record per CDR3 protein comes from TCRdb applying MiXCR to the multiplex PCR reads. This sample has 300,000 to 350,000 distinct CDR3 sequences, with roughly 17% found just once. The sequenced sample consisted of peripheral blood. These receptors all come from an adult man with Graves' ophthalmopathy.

CDR3 residues: CASSTHPRGPSSYEQYF. The CDR3, as DNA: TGTGCCAGCAGCACACACCCTAGGGGGCCGAGCTCCTACGAGCAGTACTTC. This chain uses TRBV11-2 with TRBJ2-7, with TRBD1 matching over 7 bases. With V trimmed by 5 bases and J by 0 bases, 13 bases remained unmatched. There are 17 residues in the CDR3. From germline, CDR1 is SGHAT and CDR2 FQNNGV.

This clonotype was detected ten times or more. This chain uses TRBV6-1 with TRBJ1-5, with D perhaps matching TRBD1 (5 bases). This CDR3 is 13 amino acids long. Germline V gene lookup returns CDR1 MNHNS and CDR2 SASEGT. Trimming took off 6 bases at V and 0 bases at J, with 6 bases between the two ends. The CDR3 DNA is TGTGCCAGCAGGGACACTAGCAATCAGCCCCAGCATTTT. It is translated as CASRDTSNQPQHF.

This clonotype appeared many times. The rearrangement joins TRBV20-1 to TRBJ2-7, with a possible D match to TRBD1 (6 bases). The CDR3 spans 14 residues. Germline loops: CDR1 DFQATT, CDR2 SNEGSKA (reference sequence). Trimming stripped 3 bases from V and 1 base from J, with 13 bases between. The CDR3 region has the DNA TGCAGTGCTAGGGACAGTAAGAGTTCCTACGAGCAGTACTTC. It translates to CSARDSKSSYEQYF.

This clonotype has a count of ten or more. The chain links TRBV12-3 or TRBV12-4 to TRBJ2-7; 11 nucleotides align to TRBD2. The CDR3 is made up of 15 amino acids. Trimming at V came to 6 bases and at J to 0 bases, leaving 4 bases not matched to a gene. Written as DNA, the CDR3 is TGTGCCAGCAGACTAACTAGCGGGGGCTCCTACGAGCAGTACTTC. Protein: CASRLTSGGSYEQYF.

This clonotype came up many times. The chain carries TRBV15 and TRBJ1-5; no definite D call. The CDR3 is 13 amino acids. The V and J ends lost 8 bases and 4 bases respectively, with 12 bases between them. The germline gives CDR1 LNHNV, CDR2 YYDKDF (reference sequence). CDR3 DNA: TGTGCCACCGCCGGCAGGAAAAATCAGCCCCAGCATTTT. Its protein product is CATAGRKNQPQHF.

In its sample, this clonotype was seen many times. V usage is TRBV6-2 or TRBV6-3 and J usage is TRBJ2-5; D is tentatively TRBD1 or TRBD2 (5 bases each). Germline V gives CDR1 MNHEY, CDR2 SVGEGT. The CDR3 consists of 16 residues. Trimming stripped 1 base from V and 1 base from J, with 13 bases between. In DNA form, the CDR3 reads TGTGCCAGCAGTTACTATGGGACGGAAATCCAAGAGACCCAGTACTTC. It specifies CASSYYGTEIQETQYF.

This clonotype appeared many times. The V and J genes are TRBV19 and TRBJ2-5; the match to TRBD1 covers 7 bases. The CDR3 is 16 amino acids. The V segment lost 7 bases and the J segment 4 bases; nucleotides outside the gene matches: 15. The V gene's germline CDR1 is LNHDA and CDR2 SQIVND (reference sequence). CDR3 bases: TGTGCCAGTACTAGTTTCTCGGGACAGAGCGCAGAGACCCAGTACTTC. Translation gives CASTSFSGQSAETQYF.

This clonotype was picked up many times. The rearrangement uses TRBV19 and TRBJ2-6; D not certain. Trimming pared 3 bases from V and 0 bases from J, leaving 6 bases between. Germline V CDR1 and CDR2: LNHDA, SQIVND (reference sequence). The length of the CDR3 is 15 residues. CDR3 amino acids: CASSIRFSGANVLTF. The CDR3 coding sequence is TGTGCCAGTAGTATCCGGTTCTCTGGGGCCAACGTCCTGACTTTC.

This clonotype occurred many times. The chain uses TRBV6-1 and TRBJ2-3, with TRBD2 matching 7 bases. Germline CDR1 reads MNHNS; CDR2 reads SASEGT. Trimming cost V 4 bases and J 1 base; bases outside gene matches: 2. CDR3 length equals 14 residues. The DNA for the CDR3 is TGTGCCAGCAGTGGGGGGGGGGGCACAGATACGCAGTATTTT. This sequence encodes CASSGGGGTDTQYF.

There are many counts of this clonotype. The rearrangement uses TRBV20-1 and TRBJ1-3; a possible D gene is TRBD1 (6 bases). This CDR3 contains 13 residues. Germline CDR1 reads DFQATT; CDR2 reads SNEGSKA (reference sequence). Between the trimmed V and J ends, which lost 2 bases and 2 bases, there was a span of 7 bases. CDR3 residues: CSARRGTGNTIYF. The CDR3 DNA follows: TGCAGTGCTAGAAGGGGGACTGGAAACACCATATATTTT.

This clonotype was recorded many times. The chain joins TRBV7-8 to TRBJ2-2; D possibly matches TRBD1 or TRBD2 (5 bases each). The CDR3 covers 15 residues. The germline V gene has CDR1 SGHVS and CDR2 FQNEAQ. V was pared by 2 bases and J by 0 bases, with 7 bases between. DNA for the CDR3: TGTGCCAGCAGCTTACGAGGGGCGAACACCGGGGAGCTGTTTTTT. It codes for CASSLRGANTGELFF.

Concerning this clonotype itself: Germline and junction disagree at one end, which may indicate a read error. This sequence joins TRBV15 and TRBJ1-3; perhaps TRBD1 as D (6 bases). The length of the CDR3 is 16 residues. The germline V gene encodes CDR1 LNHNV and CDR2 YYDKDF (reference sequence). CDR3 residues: CATTRVGQISGNTIYF. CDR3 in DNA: TGTGCCACCACCAGAGTAGGACAGATCTCTGGAAACACCATATATTTT.

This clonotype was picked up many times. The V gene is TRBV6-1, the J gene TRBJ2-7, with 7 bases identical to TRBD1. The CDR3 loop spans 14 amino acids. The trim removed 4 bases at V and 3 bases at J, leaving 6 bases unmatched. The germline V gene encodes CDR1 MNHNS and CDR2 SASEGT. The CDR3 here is CASSVDRVVYEQYF. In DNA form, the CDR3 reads TGTGCCAGCAGTGTCGACAGGGTAGTCTACGAGCAGTACTTC.

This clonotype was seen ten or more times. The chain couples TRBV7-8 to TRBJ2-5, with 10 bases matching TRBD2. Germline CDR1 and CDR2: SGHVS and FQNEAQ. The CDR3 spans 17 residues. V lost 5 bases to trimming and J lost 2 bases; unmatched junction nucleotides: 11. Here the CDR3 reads CASSRGLAERIQETQYF. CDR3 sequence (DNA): TGTGCCAGCAGCAGAGGACTAGCGGAGAGGATACAAGAGACCCAGTACTTC.

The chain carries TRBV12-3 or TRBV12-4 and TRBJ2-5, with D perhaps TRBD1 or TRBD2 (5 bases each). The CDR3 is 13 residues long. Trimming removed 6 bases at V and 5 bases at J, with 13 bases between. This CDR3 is CASRRSWGETQYF. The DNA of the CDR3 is TGTGCCAGCAGACGTAGCTGGGGGGAGACCCAGTACTTC.

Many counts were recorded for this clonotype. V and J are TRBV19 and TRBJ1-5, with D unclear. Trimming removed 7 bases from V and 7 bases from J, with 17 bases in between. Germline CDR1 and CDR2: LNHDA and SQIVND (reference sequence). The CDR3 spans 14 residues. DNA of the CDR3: TGTGCCAGTACCTCGACCCCCTCCGGGCAGCCCCAGCATTTT. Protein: CASTSTPSGQPQHF. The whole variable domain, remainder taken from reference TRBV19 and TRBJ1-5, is DGGITQSPKYLFRKEGQNVTLSCEQNLNHDAMYWYRQDPGQGLRLIYYSQIVNDFQKGDIAEGYSVSREKKESFPLTVTSAQKNPTAFYLCASTSTPSGQPQHFGDGTRLSIL.

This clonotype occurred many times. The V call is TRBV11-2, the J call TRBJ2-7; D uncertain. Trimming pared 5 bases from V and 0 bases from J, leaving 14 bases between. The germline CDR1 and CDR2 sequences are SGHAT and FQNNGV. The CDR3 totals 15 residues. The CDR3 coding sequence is TGTGCCAGCAGCCGGCTGGCCACGAGCTCCTACGAGCAGTACTTC. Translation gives CASSRLATSSYEQYF.

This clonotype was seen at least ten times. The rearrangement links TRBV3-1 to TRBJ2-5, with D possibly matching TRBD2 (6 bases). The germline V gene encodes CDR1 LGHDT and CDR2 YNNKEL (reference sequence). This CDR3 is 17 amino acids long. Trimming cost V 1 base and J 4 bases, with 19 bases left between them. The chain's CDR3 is CASSQAQGGRGRETQYF. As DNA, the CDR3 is TGTGCCAGCAGCCAAGCTCAGGGAGGCCGAGGGCGAGAGACCCAGTACTTC.

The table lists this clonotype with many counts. CDR3 nucleotide sequence: TGTGCCAGCAGCCCAACCCGTGCTAGCGGCGTCTCCTACGAGCAGTACTTC. It codes for CASSPTRASGVSYEQYF. The chain recombines TRBV11-1 with TRBJ2-7; 7 bases are shared with TRBD2. The trim removed 5 bases at V and 0 bases at J, leaving 13 bases unmatched. The CDR3 is made up of 17 amino acids. Per germline, CDR1 SGHAT and CDR2 FQDESV (reference sequence).

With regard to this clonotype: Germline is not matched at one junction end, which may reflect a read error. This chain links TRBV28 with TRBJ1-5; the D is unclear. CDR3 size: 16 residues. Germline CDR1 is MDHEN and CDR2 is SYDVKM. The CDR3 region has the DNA TGTGCCATCAGTTTATTGGGCTCAGATAGCAATCAGCCCCAGCATTTT. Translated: CAISLLGSDSNQPQHF.

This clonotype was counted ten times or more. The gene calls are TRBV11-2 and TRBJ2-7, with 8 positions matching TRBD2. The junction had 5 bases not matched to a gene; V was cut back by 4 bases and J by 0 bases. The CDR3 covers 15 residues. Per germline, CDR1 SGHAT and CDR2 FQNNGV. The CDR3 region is CASSSSGTSSYEQYF. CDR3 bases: TGTGCCAGCAGCTCCTCGGGGACTAGCTCCTACGAGCAGTACTTC.

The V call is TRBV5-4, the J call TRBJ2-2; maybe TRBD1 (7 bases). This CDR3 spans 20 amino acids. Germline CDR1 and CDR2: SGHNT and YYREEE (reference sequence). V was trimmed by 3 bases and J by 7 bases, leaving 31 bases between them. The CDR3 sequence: CASSWVSDRDSSGLVGELFF. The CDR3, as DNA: TGTGCCAGCAGCTGGGTCAGCGACAGGGACTCCTCTGGGCTGGTCGGGGAGCTGTTTTTT.

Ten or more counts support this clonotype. The CDR3 is CAWSGTVNQPQHF. CDR3 bases: TGTGCCTGGTCCGGGACAGTCAATCAGCCCCAGCATTTT. This chain links TRBV30 with TRBJ1-5; 7 bases line up with TRBD1. CDR1 and CDR2 from the germline V gene are GTSNPN and SVGIG (reference sequence). V was pared by 5 bases and J by 3 bases, with 4 bases of the junction left unmatched. The CDR3 extends over 13 amino acids.

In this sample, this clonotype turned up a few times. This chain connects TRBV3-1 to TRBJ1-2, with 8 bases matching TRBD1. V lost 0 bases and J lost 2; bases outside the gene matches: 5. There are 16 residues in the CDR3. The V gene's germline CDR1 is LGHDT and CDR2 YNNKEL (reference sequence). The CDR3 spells CASSQESAGGNYGYTF. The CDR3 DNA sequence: TGTGCCAGCAGCCAAGAATCGGCAGGGGGCAACTATGGCTACACCTTC.

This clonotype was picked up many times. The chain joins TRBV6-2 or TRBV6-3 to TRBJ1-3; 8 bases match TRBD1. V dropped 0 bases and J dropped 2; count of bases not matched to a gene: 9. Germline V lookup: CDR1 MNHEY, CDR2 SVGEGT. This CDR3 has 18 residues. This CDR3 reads CASSYSSRPGGTGNTIYF. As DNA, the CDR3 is TGTGCCAGCAGTTACTCGAGTCGTCCAGGGGGCACTGGAAACACCATATATTTT.

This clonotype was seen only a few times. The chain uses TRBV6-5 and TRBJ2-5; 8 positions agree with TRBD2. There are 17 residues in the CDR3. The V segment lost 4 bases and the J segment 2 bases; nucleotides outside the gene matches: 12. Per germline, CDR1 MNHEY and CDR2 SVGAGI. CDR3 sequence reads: CASSWSPQLAAQETQYF. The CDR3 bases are TGTGCCAGCAGTTGGTCTCCCCAACTAGCGGCACAAGAGACCCAGTACTTC.